This TCR beta chain appears in the sequencing data of a study of molecular identifiers for immune sequencing clone quantification. Germline lookup yields CDR1 MNHEY and CDR2 SMNVEV (reference sequence). The CDR3 length is 20 residues. J gave up 3 bases and V 3 bases, and 15 bases lay outside the gene matches. Bulk TCR library preparation followed previously described methods with listed TCR primers. TCRdb ran MiXCR on the PCR reads and lists one entry per CDR3 protein. Among some 680,000 distinct CDR3 sequences, around 25% were seen once, and the ten largest hold about 0.73%. V usage is TRBV27 and J usage is TRBJ2-7, with 15 bases aligning to TRBD2. This clonotype originated in a human donor in good health. Some libraries in this study had Jurkat cell RNA spiked in. The sample taken for sequencing was naive CD8+ T cells from blood, with Jurkat cell RNA spiked in. This sample's subset: FACS-sorted CD8+CD4-CCR7+CD45RA+ naive T cells. CDR3 in amino acids: CASSLLGRTSGGAGVYEQYF. The CDR3 bases are TGTGCCAGCAGTTTGTTGGGCAGGACTAGCGGGGGGGCTGGGGTCTACGAGCAGTACTTC.